What follows are 18 T cell receptor beta chains derived from one specimen sequenced in a study of T cell repertoires in cytomegalovirus infection. TCRdb called the reads again in MiXCR, with one record for every CDR3 protein. The sample shows under 850,000 distinct CDR3 sequences, around 32% of them seen only once. No cognate antigen is known for these TCRs. The material sequenced was cultured PBMCs, taken from culture after CMV antigen stimulation. These receptors originate from a human donor in good health (CMV status not recorded). Some clones in this sample may be carry-over from other donors' samples.

V and J are TRBV7-4 and TRBJ1-1; the D is unclear. CDR3 size: 13 residues. Trimming shortened V by 2 bases and J by 7 bases, and 11 bases separated the two germline ends. Germline V gene lookup returns CDR1 SGHVT and CDR2 SQSDAQ. CDR3 sequence (DNA): TGTGCCAGCAGCTTACCGCCCCTATATGAAGCTTTCTTT. As protein: CASSLPPLYEAFF.

The genes are TRBV3-1 and TRBJ2-7, with a possible D match to TRBD2 (5 bases). Germline CDR1 and CDR2: LGHDT and YNNKEL (reference sequence). Trimming cost V 0 bases and J 1 base, with 7 bases left between them. CDR3 length equals 14 residues. The CDR3 DNA reads as TGTGCCAGCAGCCAAGATCCGGGGTCCTACGAGCAGTACTTC. The encoded protein is CASSQDPGSYEQYF.

V and J are TRBV12-3 or TRBV12-4 and TRBJ1-1; 9 bases fit TRBD1. The CDR3 runs 15 residues. V was clipped by 6 bases and J by 4 bases; unmatched bases: 9. The CDR3 DNA sequence: TGTGCCAGCAGCCCCACAGGGGGCAGTGGCACTGAAGCTTTCTTT. Protein sequence: CASSPTGGSGTEAFF.

V and J are TRBV5-4 and TRBJ2-5; 9 nucleotides match TRBD2. Germline-derived CDR1 and CDR2 are SGHNT and YYREEE (reference sequence). Trimming took 2 bases from V and 5 from J; bases not matched to a gene: 10. This CDR3 has 16 residues. The CDR3 DNA reads TGTGCCAGCAGCTTAATAGCGGGGGCAGGAATGGAGACCCAGTACTTC. It translates to CASSLIAGAGMETQYF. The full variable domain, with the rest looked up from reference TRBV5-4 and TRBJ2-5, is ETGVTQSPTHLIKTRGQQVTLRCSSQSGHNTVSWYQQALGQGPQFIFQYYREEENGRGNFPPRFSGLQFPNYSSELNVNALELDDSALYLCASSLIAGAGMETQYFGPGTRLLVL.

This rearrangement joins TRBV7-2 to TRBJ2-3; D is possibly TRBD1 (5 bases). The CDR3 length is 18 residues. Per the germline V gene, CDR1 is SGHTA and CDR2 is FQGNSA. With 0 bases removed from V and 2 bases from J, the gap between germline ends came to 18 bases. The CDR3 loop reads CASSLASPTVRFTDTQYF. CDR3 DNA sequence: TGTGCCAGCAGCTTAGCATCACCGACAGTCCGCTTCACAGATACGCAGTATTTT. The full variable domain, with the rest looked up from reference TRBV7-2 and TRBJ2-3, is GAGVSQSPSNKVTEKGKDVELRCDPISGHTALYWYRQSLGQGLEFLIYFQGNSAPDKSGLPSDRFSAERTGGSVSTLTIQRTQQEDSAVYLCASSLASPTVRFTDTQYFGPGTRLTVL.

The sample holds a few counts of this clonotype. The rearrangement links TRBV6-1 to TRBJ2-7; no clear D. The CDR3 is made up of 13 amino acids. V was clipped by 1 base and J by 3 bases, with 7 bases between them. Germline values: CDR1 MNHNS, CDR2 SASEGT. CDR3 sequence (DNA): TGTGCCAGCAGTGAAGGACGGCTCTACGAGCAGTACTTC. This translates into CASSEGRLYEQYF.

The V and J genes are TRBV7-8 and TRBJ2-1; TRBD2 is a possible D gene (6 bases). The germline gives CDR1 SGHVS, CDR2 FQNEAQ. V dropped 5 bases and J dropped 1 base, with 12 bases sitting between them. This CDR3 comprises 15 residues. This CDR3 reads CASSAKGRSYNEQFF. The DNA of the CDR3 is TGTGCCAGCAGCGCGAAGGGGAGGTCCTACAATGAGCAGTTCTTC.

The genes are TRBV18 and TRBJ2-7; 8 bases are shared with TRBD2. The germline CDR1 and CDR2 sequences are KGHSH and LQKENI. With 6 bases clipped from V and 7 bases from J, the junction kept 14 bases outside the gene matches. The CDR3 covers 15 residues. CDR3 sequence: CASSPGLAPLGEQYF. In DNA, the CDR3 is TGTGCCAGCTCTCCCGGACTAGCACCTTTGGGGGAGCAGTACTTC.

Only a few counts were recorded for this clonotype. The V call is TRBV19, the J call TRBJ2-2; 8 nucleotides line up with TRBD1. The V gene end was trimmed by 7 bases and the J gene end by 6 bases; junction bases not matched to a gene: 10. The CDR3 is made up of 15 amino acids. From germline, CDR1 is LNHDA and CDR2 SQIVND (reference sequence). Here the CDR3 reads CASTGGRIDPGELFF. CDR3 sequence (DNA): TGTGCCAGTACAGGGGGCCGGATTGATCCCGGGGAGCTGTTTTTT.

This clonotype has a handful of counts. The CDR3 sequence is CASSQAGTSSYEQYF. The CDR3 region has the DNA TGCGCCAGCAGCCAAGCCGGGACTTCCTCCTACGAGCAGTACTTC. V gene TRBV4-1 combines with J gene TRBJ2-7, with D tentatively TRBD2 (6 bases). The CDR3 consists of 15 residues. Germline loops: CDR1 MGHRA, CDR2 YSYEKL. Trimming cost V 1 base and J 0 bases, with 10 bases left between them.

This clonotype was seen a handful of times. V and J are TRBV19 and TRBJ1-6; TRBD1 is a possible D gene (5 bases). CDR1 and CDR2 (germline): LNHDA, SQIVND (reference sequence). The CDR3 extends over 16 amino acids. V shed 5 bases and J shed 6 bases, with 17 bases lying between them. CDR3 loop: CASSPLGDRPNSPLHF. The DNA of the CDR3 is TGTGCCAGTAGTCCCCTGGGGGACCGGCCTAATTCACCCCTCCACTTT.

This clonotype was counted a few times. V usage is TRBV7-2 and J usage is TRBJ2-3; the match to TRBD2 covers 9 bases. J was trimmed by 3 bases and V by 5 bases; bases with no gene match: 9. The germline V gene has CDR1 SGHTA and CDR2 FQGNSA. The CDR3 is 16 residues long. The CDR3 DNA sequence: TGTGCCAGCAGCCGGTCTCGCGGGGGGGCAACAGATACGCAGTATTTT. Translating gives CASSRSRGGATDTQYF.

This clonotype was recorded a few times. The genes are TRBV7-9 and TRBJ2-4; the match to TRBD2 covers 10 bases. The CDR3 spans 16 residues. The trim removed 5 bases at V and 1 base at J, leaving 5 bases unmatched. CDR1 is SEHNR and CDR2 is FQNEAQ in the germline V gene (reference sequence). CDR3 amino acids: CASSRSGRLAKNIQYF. CDR3 coding DNA: TGTGCCAGCAGCCGTAGCGGGAGGTTGGCCAAAAACATTCAGTACTTC.

This chain connects TRBV11-3 to TRBJ2-2; tentative D call: TRBD1 (6 bases). This CDR3 has 16 residues. CDR1 is SGHNT and CDR2 is YENEEA in the germline V gene. V was pared by 2 bases and J by 5 bases, with 15 bases between. CDR3 loop: CASSLTQGGQTGELFF. CDR3 bases: TGTGCCAGCAGCTTAACACAGGGTGGACAGACCGGGGAGCTGTTTTTT.

In this sample, this clonotype turned up many times. The genes are TRBV7-2 and TRBJ1-3; weak D call: TRBD1 (5 bases). Germline V gene lookup returns CDR1 SGHTA and CDR2 FQGNSA. The CDR3 covers 20 residues. Trimming stripped 1 base from V and 0 bases from J, with 22 bases between. The CDR3 is CASSLGAGYPGLFSGNTIYF. The CDR3, as DNA: TGTGCCAGCAGCTTAGGGGCAGGGTATCCGGGGCTCTTCTCTGGAAACACCATATATTTT.

This clonotype has a handful of counts. The chain joins TRBV6-2 or TRBV6-3 to TRBJ2-5; the D is unclear. The germline gives CDR1 MNHEY, CDR2 SVGEGT. V lost 2 bases and J 5 bases, leaving 27 bases between the germline ends. The CDR3 contains 19 residues. The CDR3 loop is CASSYPSTWSAAGVETQYF. In DNA, the CDR3 is TGTGCCAGCAGTTACCCCTCGACGTGGTCTGCGGCAGGAGTCGAGACCCAGTACTTC.

This rearrangement joins TRBV15 to TRBJ2-1; tentatively, D is TRBD2 (6 bases). The V gene lost 1 base and the J gene lost 4 bases, with 20 bases spanning the gap. Germline V gives CDR1 LNHNV, CDR2 YYDKDF (reference sequence). This CDR3 has 18 amino acids. CDR3 region: CATSRVGRRESRYNEQFF. The CDR3 DNA is TGTGCCACCAGCAGAGTGGGGAGACGGGAGAGTAGGTACAATGAGCAGTTCTTC.

This clonotype was counted many times. The rearrangement uses TRBV7-8 and TRBJ2-7; 7 nucleotides agree with TRBD2. CDR1 and CDR2 from the germline V gene are SGHVS and FQNEAQ. The CDR3 covers 15 residues. V was pared by 0 bases and J by 3 bases, with 5 bases of the junction left unmatched. The CDR3 bases are TGTGCCAGCAGCTTAGCCGGGGGGTTAGTCTACGAGCAGTACTTC. Translation: CASSLAGGLVYEQYF.